The rows below give T cell receptor beta chains drawn from one sample of a study of T cells in severe cutaneous drug reactions. TCRdb reprocessed the multiplex PCR reads and reports one entry per CDR3 protein, with no DNA. In total, the table holds about 5,000 distinct CDR3 sequences. The specimen sequenced was PBMCs. The receptors were gathered from a human donor with a severe cutaneous adverse drug reaction. Both conserved end residues are part of each CDR3. Only part of the rows carry a size: once, few, many, or a class if the clone is expanded.

TRBJ2-7	TRBV6-6	.	CASSYSGRFYEQYF
TRBJ2-3	TRBV5-4	.	CASSSRTSTDTQYF
TRBJ2-3	TRBV11-2	.	CASSLEGFITDTQYF
TRBJ2-7	TRBV5-4	.	CASSLWSGSSSYEQYF
TRBJ2-5	TRBV6-2/TRBV6-3	medium-sized	CASNLRPAAETQYF
TRBJ2-3	TRBV4-1	.	CASSLTQAGGPDTQYF
TRBJ2-5	TRBV28	.	CASSFLGETQETQYF
TRBJ2-7	TRBV7-2	.	CASSSQRDSYEQYF
TRBJ1-4	TRBV27	medium-sized	CASSLSWQNEKLFF
TRBJ2-7	TRBV4-1	medium-sized	CASSQEPSPGGYNEQYF
TRBJ1-4	TRBV5-1	.	CASSSGNQNEKLFF
TRBJ1-1	TRBV5-1	.	CASSLVVGLEKTEAFF
TRBJ1-1	TRBV10-3	.	CAIRLGVGAEAFF
TRBJ2-3	TRBV27	medium-sized	CASSLDAATDTQYF
TRBJ1-2	TRBV10-3	.	CAISPGGDGYGYTF
TRBJ2-7	TRBV28	medium-sized	CASRTSGTESYEQYF
TRBJ1-6	TRBV19	.	CASASSSYNSPLHF
TRBJ2-5	TRBV4-3	.	CASSQQSGIQETQYF
TRBJ1-1	TRBV4-1	medium-sized	CASSQDEVRGSTEAFF
TRBJ1-2	TRBV27	.	CASSYSMTAYGYTF
TRBJ2-1	TRBV7-8	medium-sized	CASSPRTIDEQFF
TRBJ2-6	TRBV27	medium-sized	CASSDSGANVLTF
TRBJ1-4	TRBV5-6	.	CASSAVGNEKLFF
TRBJ1-2	TRBV19	.	CASSIESLGYGYTF
TRBJ2-5	TRBV28	medium-sized	CASSFFGPDQETQYF
TRBJ2-1	TRBV12-3/TRBV12-4	.	CASTELAVYNEQFF
TRBJ2-3	TRBV4-2	.	CASSQRMGPDTQYF
TRBJ1-5	TRBV20-1	.	CSAGQSGNQPQHF
TRBJ2-1	TRBV28	large	CASSFSSFSYNEQFF
TRBJ2-1	TRBV12-3/TRBV12-4	.	CASSPWDRAGQFF
TRBJ2-1	TRBV7-2	.	CASSADRGAYNEQFF
TRBJ1-2	TRBV6-1	.	CASLERGGRSRDYGYTF
TRBJ2-1	TRBV27	medium-sized	CASTQAGTYNEQFF
TRBJ2-1	TRBV13	.	CASSLVRGHEQFF
TRBJ2-3	TRBV6-4	medium-sized	CASSAGPDADTQYF
TRBJ2-1	TRBV28	.	CASSRLTPSYNEQFF
TRBJ2-1	TRBV27	medium-sized	CASSWASGRNEQFF
TRBJ2-7	TRBV7-9	.	CASSPSGSYEQYF
TRBJ2-1	TRBV9	.	CASSVGRGRDEQFF
TRBJ1-5	TRBV2	.	CASSEVGQSNQPQHF
TRBJ2-7	TRBV5-1	.	CASSLSRALTSGWGANEQYF
TRBJ1-6	TRBV20-1	.	CSASLSENSPLHF
TRBJ2-7	TRBV27	large	CASSLLGKEQYF
TRBJ2-5	TRBV27	medium-sized	CASSLSLQSQETQYF
TRBJ1-5	TRBV12-3/TRBV12-4	.	CASSRDRDQPQHF
TRBJ2-7	TRBV12-3/TRBV12-4	.	CASSPRQGLSYEQYF
TRBJ1-5	TRBV30	.	CAWSADSNQPQHF
TRBJ1-2	TRBV27	medium-sized	CASSLPNYGYTF
TRBJ2-1	TRBV14	.	CASSQEWGNNNEQFF
TRBJ2-3	TRBV27	medium-sized	CASSFQAGWADTQYF
TRBJ2-3	TRBV2	.	CASSSTGAADTQYF